Below, 12 T cell receptor beta chains from the same sample are listed, as sequenced in a study of shared clonotypes between healthy human individuals (dated by TCRdb to the early 2020s). The library was prepared using the immunoSEQ multiplex PCR assay. TCRdb re-hosts the immuneACCESS table, in-frame sequences only. Its copies lack some clones; in the studies checked, an unresolved V gene accounts for under half of them, and the cause for the rest is not known. This sample lists more than 400,000 clones; about 96% were detected once. 0.055% to 0.075% of the sample rests with the top ten. What was sequenced was naive CD4+ T cells sorted from blood. The cell subset or site label on this specimen signifies: CD45RA+ positively selected. The origin of the receptors is a woman aged 25 to 39 in good health.

The chain uses TRBV30 and TRBJ2-5; D is unresolved. CDR3 length: 12 amino acids. V gave up 5 bases and J gave up 2 bases, with 9 bases separating them. CDR1 GTSNPN and CDR2 SVGIG come from the germline V gene (reference sequence). CDR3 protein: CAWGQQQETQYF. The CDR3 bases are TGTGCCTGGGGGCAGCAGCAAGAGACCCAGTACTTC.

V gene TRBV6-1 combines with J gene TRBJ2-1; D ambiguous. Germline V lookup: CDR1 MNHNS, CDR2 SASEGT. The CDR3 covers 13 residues. Trimming left V 5 bases short and J 8 bases short, with 13 bases between. CDR3 in amino acids: CASSNQGFDEQFF. CDR3 sequence (DNA): TGTGCCAGCAGTAATCAAGGGTTTGATGAGCAGTTCTTC.

The chain recombines TRBV28 with TRBJ2-7, with D unresolved. The germline V gene has CDR1 MDHEN and CDR2 SYDVKM. This CDR3 region has 15 residues. Trimming stripped 3 bases from V and 1 base from J, with 13 bases between. CDR3 in amino acids: CASSFPGNPSYEQYF. CDR3 sequence (DNA): TGTGCCAGCAGTTTTCCAGGCAATCCATCCTACGAGCAGTACTTC.

The chain uses TRBV5-1 and TRBJ1-2; tentatively, D is TRBD1 (5 bases). This CDR3 is built from 18 residues. Germline CDR1 reads SGHRS; CDR2 reads YFSETQ. The V and J ends lost 0 bases and 2 bases respectively, with 20 bases between them. The CDR3 sequence is CASSLDGARSLPNYGYTF. CDR3 nucleotide sequence: TGCGCCAGCAGCTTGGACGGGGCGCGGAGTCTACCAAACTATGGCTACACCTTC.

The gene calls are TRBV21-1 and TRBJ2-3; the table's D call TRBD2 went unverified against the DNA. TRBV21-1 is a documented pseudogene. This CDR3 region has 19 residues. DNA of the CDR3: TGTGCCAGCAGCAAATATGCGACTAGCGGGAGAGGGAGGGCAGATACGCAGTATTTT. Encoded protein: CASSKYATSGRGRADTQYF.

The chain recombines TRBV2 with TRBJ1-5; no clear D gene. This CDR3 has 13 amino acids. V lost 4 bases, J lost 1 base, and 5 bases lay in between. CDR1 and CDR2 (germline): SNHLY, FYNNEI. The CDR3 DNA reads as TGTGCCAGCAGTGCGGACAGCAATCAGCCCCAGCATTTT. Translation gives CASSADSNQPQHF.

The J gene is TRBJ2-2, the V gene TRBV30, with D perhaps matching TRBD1 or TRBD2 (5 bases each). The CDR3 is made up of 15 amino acids. V was cut by 0 bases and J by 1 base, with 9 bases left in between. Germline V gene sequence: CDR1 GTSNPN, CDR2 SVGIG (reference sequence). CDR3 in amino acids: CAWSVPGRNTGELFF. DNA of the CDR3: TGTGCCTGGAGTGTACCGGGACGGAACACCGGGGAGCTGTTTTTT.

This clone was observed a few times. The J gene is TRBJ2-6, the V gene TRBV28; D unresolved. Trimming stripped 5 bases from V and 0 bases from J, with 2 bases between. Germline-derived CDR1 and CDR2 are MDHEN and SYDVKM. The CDR3 has 13 residues. The CDR3, as DNA: TGTGCCAGCAGTAACTCTGGGGCCAACGTCCTGACTTTC. Encoded protein: CASSNSGANVLTF.

The V call is TRBV27, the J call TRBJ1-1; D uncertain. Germline V gives CDR1 MNHEY, CDR2 SMNVEV (reference sequence). CDR3 length equals 14 residues. The V gene lost 4 bases and the J gene lost 3 bases, with 12 bases spanning the gap. Here the CDR3 reads CASSSGILYTEAFF. DNA of the CDR3: TGTGCCAGCAGTTCGGGGATACTATACACTGAAGCTTTCTTT.

The chain couples TRBV5-1 to TRBJ2-5, with 8 bases matching TRBD2. With the DNA end fitting TRBJ2-7 better, the J assignment may be wrong. Germline-derived CDR1 and CDR2 are SGHRS and YFSETQ. The CDR3 length is 15 residues. CDR3 in amino acids: CASSLASGSGYEQYF. The CDR3 DNA reads TGCGCCAGCAGCTTGGCCAGCGGGAGTGGGTACGAGCAGTACTTC.

The chain links TRBV21-1 to TRBJ1-5. TRBV21-1 is noted as a pseudogene. The CDR3 spans 14 residues. The CDR3 coding sequence is TGTGCCAACCCGCCAGGAGGGCCCAATCAGCCCCAGCATTTT. Translated, it gives CANPPGGPNQPQHF.

The chain combines TRBV10-3 with TRBJ2-1, with 10 bases fitting TRBD2. Trimming took 3 bases from V and 8 from J; bases not matched to a gene: 7. This CDR3 has 15 residues. From germline, CDR1 is ENHRY and CDR2 SYGVKD. The CDR3 DNA reads TGTGCCATCAGTGATTCTAGCGGGAGTAACGATGAGCAGTTCTTC. Amino acids: CAISDSSGSNDEQFF.